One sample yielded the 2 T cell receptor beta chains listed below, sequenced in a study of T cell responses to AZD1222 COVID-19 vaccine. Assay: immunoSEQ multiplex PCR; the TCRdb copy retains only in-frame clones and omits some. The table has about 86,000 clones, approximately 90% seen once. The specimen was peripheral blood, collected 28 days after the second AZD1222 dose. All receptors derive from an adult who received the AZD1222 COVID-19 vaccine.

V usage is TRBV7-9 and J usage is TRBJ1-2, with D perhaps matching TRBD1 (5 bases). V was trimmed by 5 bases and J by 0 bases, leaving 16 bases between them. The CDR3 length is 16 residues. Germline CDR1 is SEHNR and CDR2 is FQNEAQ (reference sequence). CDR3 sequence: CASSTLGREANYGYTF. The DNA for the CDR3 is TGTGCCAGCAGCACCTTGGGCAGGGAAGCTAACTATGGCTACACCTTC.

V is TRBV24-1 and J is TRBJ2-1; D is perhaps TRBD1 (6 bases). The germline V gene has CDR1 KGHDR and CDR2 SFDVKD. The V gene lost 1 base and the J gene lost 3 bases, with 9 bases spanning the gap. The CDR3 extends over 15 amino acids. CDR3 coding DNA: TGTGCCACCAGTGATTTCGGGGACAACTACAATGAGCAGTTCTTC. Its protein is CATSDFGDNYNEQFF.